This TCR beta chain was identified in a study of cytomegalovirus exposure and HLA in healthy donors. Study-level points and caveats: Beyond CMV serostatus, there was no information to go on about immune exposure. Investigators reported 164 TCR beta chains as tied to cytomegalovirus. In vitro, a few CMV-associated chains proved specific for CMV antigens.

V lost 5 bases to trimming and J lost 6 bases; unmatched junction nucleotides: 2. Germline CDR1 reads SGHVS; CDR2 reads FNYEAQ. The CDR3 has 15 amino acids. Of note for this clone: As yet, its antigen is unknown.

A multiplex PCR was run with 60 Vbeta primers and 13 Jbeta primers. Profiling relied on immunoSEQ multiplex PCR, and the TCRdb table lists in-frame clones only, not all of them. The repertoire holds 60,000 or so clones, with around 86% as singletons. The rearrangement links TRBV7-6 to TRBJ2-2, with 14 bases fitting TRBD2. Sequencing used PBMCs. This clonotype was sampled from a female donor in good health and CMV-seronegative. CDR3 DNA: TGTGCCAGCAGCCGGACTAGCGGGGGGCCCGGGGAGCTGTTTTTT. This translates into CASSRTSGGPGELFF.